Listed below are T cell receptor beta chains from one sample, sequenced in a study of blood T cell repertoires in COVID-19. Measured with immunoSEQ multiplex PCR; TCRdb has only the in-frame clones, and not every one. The profile shows some 240,000 clones, about 81% of them singletons. Sequenced: peripheral blood. These receptors all come from a woman between 65 and 79 years old with COVID-19, enrolled during active disease. Each CDR3 is given with its conserved first and last residue. Each record gives: D gene, V gene, J gene, clone size, CDR3 protein, CDR3 DNA. A D gene is named only where the DNA matches it firmly. A clone size is listed for some rows: how often the clone was seen (once, few, many), or a class if it is expanded.

D: .; V: TRBV14; J: TRBJ1-2; size: .; CDR3: CASSHGHYGYTF; DNA: TGTGCCAGCAGCCATGGGCACTATGGCTACACCTTC
D: .; V: TRBV7-9; J: TRBJ2-7; size: .; CDR3: CASSPLTREQYF; DNA: TGTGCCAGCAGCCCCCTAACTAGGGAGCAGTACTTC
D: TRBD1; V: TRBV7-9; J: TRBJ1-6; size: .; CDR3: CASSPDRNNSPLHF; DNA: TGTGCCAGCAGCCCGGACAGGAATAATTCACCCCTCCACTTT
D: .; V: TRBV28; J: TRBJ2-3; size: .; CDR3: CASSLGADTDTQYF; DNA: TGTGCCAGCAGTTTAGGTGCGGACACAGATACGCAGTATTTT
D: .; V: TRBV5-1; J: TRBJ2-2; size: .; CDR3: CASSLVLAPGELFF; DNA: TGCGCCAGCAGCTTGGTTCTAGCGCCCGGGGAGCTGTTTTTT
D: .; V: TRBV19; J: TRBJ2-7; size: once; CDR3: CASSKQVTYEQYF; DNA: TGTGCCAGTAGTAAACAGGTCACCTACGAGCAGTACTTC
D: .; V: TRBV4-3; J: TRBJ2-7; size: .; CDR3: CASSQGATVPYEQYF; DNA: TGCGCCAGCAGCCAAGGAGCGACTGTCCCTTACGAGCAGTACTTC
D: TRBD1; V: TRBV5-1; J: TRBJ2-7; size: .; CDR3: CASSLVVGQGAGEQYF; DNA: TGCGCCAGCAGCTTGGTTGTCGGACAGGGGGCGGGAGAGCAGTACTTC
D: TRBD2; V: TRBV6-6; J: TRBJ2-7; size: .; CDR3: CASSYGGDYEQYF; DNA: TGTGCCAGCAGTTATGGGGGGGACTACGAGCAGTACTTC
D: TRBD1; V: TRBV28; J: TRBJ1-4; size: .; CDR3: CASSRIQGDNEKLFF; DNA: TGTGCCAGCAGCCGAATCCAGGGGGATAATGAAAAACTGTTTTTT
D: .; V: TRBV27; J: TRBJ1-2; size: .; CDR3: CASSLGQGRGYGYTF; DNA: TGTGCCAGCAGTTTAGGTCAGGGTAGGGGCTATGGCTACACCTTC
D: .; V: TRBV7-9; J: TRBJ2-7; size: once; CDR3: CASSRRNGDLNYEQYF; DNA: TGTGCCAGCAGCCGTCGGAACGGGGACTTAAACTACGAGCAGTACTTC
D: .; V: TRBV2; J: TRBJ1-4; size: few; CDR3: CASRGDKEKLFF; DNA: TGTGCCAGCAGGGGAGACAAGGAAAAACTGTTTTTT
D: TRBD1; V: TRBV4-1; J: TRBJ1-4; size: .; CDR3: CASSRSGTGFGEKLFF; DNA: TGCGCCAGCAGCCGGTCCGGGACAGGGTTCGGTGAAAAACTGTTTTTT
D: .; V: TRBV14; J: TRBJ2-7; size: .; CDR3: CASSQDSYLAGWSYEQYF; DNA: TGTGCCAGCAGCCAAGATAGTTATCTGGCAGGTTGGTCCTACGAGCAGTACTTC
D: TRBD1; V: TRBV29-1; J: TRBJ1-5; size: .; CDR3: CSVTGTDGNQPQHF; DNA: TGCAGCGTAACCGGGACAGACGGCAATCAGCCCCAGCATTTT
D: .; V: TRBV5-1; J: TRBJ1-2; size: .; CDR3: CASSLVGDYGYTF; DNA: TGCGCCAGCAGCTTGGTGGGAGACTATGGCTACACCTTC
D: .; V: TRBV10-2; J: TRBJ1-1; size: .; CDR3: CASSSGWWNAEAFF; DNA: TGCGCCAGCAGTTCAGGGTGGTGGAACGCTGAAGCTTTCTTT
D: TRBD2; V: TRBV27; J: TRBJ2-7; size: .; CDR3: CASSPIRGGGAYEQYF; DNA: TGTGCCAGCAGTCCTATCCGGGGGGGCGGGGCCTACGAGCAGTACTTC
D: .; V: TRBV15; J: TRBJ1-2; size: .; CDR3: CATSPDRRGYGYTF; DNA: TGTGCCACCAGCCCGGACCGACGGGGCTATGGCTACACCTTC
D: .; V: TRBV20-1; J: TRBJ1-2; size: .; CDR3: CSASGSGEGYTF; DNA: TGCAGTGCTAGTGGGTCAGGGGAGGGCTACACCTTC
D: .; V: TRBV19; J: TRBJ1-2; size: .; CDR3: CASRYSGVNYGYTF; DNA: TGTGCCAGTCGCTACAGCGGGGTGAACTATGGCTACACCTTC
D: .; V: TRBV3-1/TRBV3-2; J: TRBJ2-2; size: once; CDR3: CASTPGTGELFF; DNA: TGTGCCAGCACCCCGGGGACCGGGGAGCTGTTTTTT
D: TRBD2; V: TRBV7-9; J: TRBJ2-5; size: .; CDR3: CASSLSLAGQETQYF; DNA: TGTGCCAGCAGCTTATCCCTAGCGGGCCAAGAGACTCAGTACTTC
D: .; V: TRBV7-8; J: TRBJ2-1; size: .; CDR3: CASSSDELHNEQFF; DNA: TGTGCCAGCAGCTCTGACGAACTACACAATGAGCAGTTCTTC
D: TRBD2; V: TRBV5-4; J: TRBJ2-1; size: .; CDR3: CASSKGLSSYNEQFF; DNA: TGTGCCAGCAGCAAGGGACTATCCTCCTACAATGAGCAGTTCTTC
D: .; V: TRBV18; J: TRBJ2-2; size: once; CDR3: CASSPLGTGEGTGELFF; DNA: TGTGCCAGCTCACCACTCGGGACGGGAGAAGGCACCGGGGAGCTGTTTTTT
D: TRBD2; V: TRBV10-3; J: TRBJ2-1; size: .; CDR3: CAISEMGLKGVQFF; DNA: TGTGCCATCAGTGAAATGGGACTAAAGGGAGTGCAGTTCTTC
D: .; V: TRBV5-1; J: TRBJ2-5; size: .; CDR3: CASSLVKSQETQYF; DNA: TGCGCCAGCAGCTTGGTTAAATCCCAAGAGACCCAGTACTTC
D: .; V: TRBV5-1; J: TRBJ1-1; size: .; CDR3: CASSFGGLGTEAFF; DNA: TGCGCCAGCAGCTTTGGGGGACTCGGCACTGAAGCTTTCTTT
D: .; V: TRBV6-5; J: TRBJ2-4; size: .; CDR3: CASSRRGGENIQYF; DNA: TGTGCCAGCAGTCGTCGAGGGGGGGAAAACATTCAGTACTTC
D: .; V: TRBV7-2; J: TRBJ2-7; size: .; CDR3: CASSLGGRQYEQYF; DNA: TGTGCCAGCAGCTTAGGGGGCAGACAGTACGAGCAGTACTTC
D: .; V: TRBV2; J: TRBJ1-4; size: .; CDR3: CASSEAQGREVKLFF; DNA: TGTGCCAGCAGTGAAGCGCAGGGGCGGGAGGTAAAACTGTTTTTT
D: .; V: TRBV2; J: TRBJ1-1; size: .; CDR3: CASSYGGTEAFF; DNA: TGTGCCAGCAGTTACGGGGGCACTGAAGCTTTCTTT
D: TRBD2; V: TRBV28; J: TRBJ2-3; size: .; CDR3: CASSFLASGRAATDTQYF; DNA: TGTGCCAGCAGTTTTCTGGCTAGCGGGAGAGCGGCGACAGATACGCAGTATTTT
D: .; V: TRBV27; J: TRBJ1-5; size: few; CDR3: CASSLRAHSNQPQHF; DNA: TGTGCCAGCAGTTTAAGAGCTCATAGCAATCAGCCCCAGCATTTT
D: .; V: TRBV6-1; J: TRBJ1-5; size: .; CDR3: CASSEERRNQPQHF; DNA: TGTGCCAGCAGTGAAGAGAGGAGGAATCAGCCCCAGCATTTT
D: .; V: TRBV6-5; J: TRBJ1-2; size: .; CDR3: CASSPYSNYGYTF; DNA: TGTGCCAGCAGTCCCTATTCCAACTATGGCTACACCTTC
D: .; V: TRBV6-5; J: TRBJ2-7; size: .; CDR3: CASRLSGNEQYF; DNA: TGTGCCAGCAGGCTTTCAGGGAACGAGCAGTACTTC
D: TRBD1; V: TRBV18; J: TRBJ1-1; size: .; CDR3: CATRDRNTEAFF; DNA: TGTGCCACCCGGGACAGGAACACTGAAGCTTTCTTT
D: .; V: TRBV7-2; J: TRBJ2-7; size: .; CDR3: CASSLTGVRYEQYF; DNA: TGTGCCAGCAGCTTGACGGGAGTTCGGTACGAGCAGTACTTC
D: TRBD1; V: TRBV9; J: TRBJ1-1; size: .; CDR3: CASSVGGQGTMNTEAFF; DNA: TGTGCCAGCAGCGTAGGTGGACAGGGCACTATGAACACTGAAGCTTTCTTT
D: .; V: TRBV25-1; J: TRBJ2-1; size: .; CDR3: CASSRGLYNEQFF; DNA: TGTGCCAGCAGCCGGGGTCTATACAATGAGCAGTTCTTC
D: .; V: TRBV7-8; J: TRBJ1-4; size: once; CDR3: CASSLGEAEKLFF; DNA: TGTGCCAGCAGCTTAGGGGAGGCGGAAAAACTGTTTTTT
D: TRBD1; V: TRBV20-1; J: TRBJ1-2; size: .; CDR3: CSARGTGYGGYTF; DNA: TGCAGTGCTCGTGGGACAGGGTACGGAGGCTACACCTTC
D: .; V: TRBV19; J: TRBJ1-1; size: .; CDR3: CASAGSLGTEAFF; DNA: TGTGCCAGTGCCGGGTCCCTCGGCACTGAAGCTTTCTTT
D: .; V: TRBV5-1; J: TRBJ2-1; size: .; CDR3: CASSVADITYNEQFF; DNA: TGCGCCAGCAGTGTAGCAGATATTACCTACAATGAGCAGTTCTTC
D: .; V: TRBV7-6; J: TRBJ1-1; size: .; CDR3: CASSLAERGHLDTEAFF; DNA: TGTGCCAGCAGCTTAGCGGAAAGGGGTCACCTTGACACTGAAGCTTTCTTT
D: .; V: TRBV10-2; J: TRBJ1-1; size: few; CDR3: CASSVGREAFF; DNA: TGCGCCAGCAGTGTAGGCAGGGAAGCTTTCTTT
D: .; V: TRBV6-5; J: TRBJ1-2; size: .; CDR3: CASTGRSNYGYTF; DNA: TGTGCCAGCACGGGTAGGAGTAACTATGGCTACACCTTC